This T cell receptor (beta chain) comes out of a study of tumor and adjacent non-tumor tissue in lung cancer. Whole-study context: Histology: around 13 adenocarcinoma, a couple of squamous cell carcinoma, 1 small cell lung cancer.

The CDR3 spans 20 residues. Germline CDR1 and CDR2: SGHNT and YYREEE (reference sequence). The template was RNA from unsorted bulk tissue. This non-tumor lung sample came from over 3 cm beyond the tumor edge. A modified ARM-PCR protocol with three rounds of nested PCR amplified TCRbeta. TCRdb redid the calling of the multiplex PCR reads with MiXCR, one entry per CDR3 protein. The data show over 100,000 distinct CDR3 sequences, around 57% seen once. Details on this clonotype: A much larger clone lies a single base off, so this may be a read error.

The source of this sequence is a man aged 60-69 years with non-small cell lung cancer. Sequencing was carried out using distant non-tumor lung tissue. This chain uses TRBV5-4 with TRBJ2-6, with 9 bases that match TRBD2. The CDR3 protein is CASSLTFMSGGSSGVNVLTF. In DNA, the CDR3 is TGTGCCAGCAGCTTGACCTTTATGAGCGGGGGGAGCTCTGGGGTCAACGTCCTGACTTTC.